These 20 T cell receptor beta chains originate from one sample sequenced in a study of post-analysis software for immune sequencing data. Overall study results and limits: Higher frequency in patients than in controls was seen for a handful of TRBV segments, with TRBV5-6, TRBV5-1 and TRBV20-1 among them.

For these receptors, no antigen is known. cDNA libraries of TCR beta carried unique molecular identifiers. TCRdb independently ran MiXCR on the PCR reads; one entry per CDR3 protein. The data contain 700,000 to 900,000 distinct CDR3 sequences, 46% of them singletons. Sequenced material: blood. The receptor set was obtained from a girl aged 5-17 years with multiple sclerosis.

There are a few counts of this clonotype. J is TRBJ2-7 and V is TRBV5-1, with D hard to call. Germline V CDR1 and CDR2: SGHRS, YFSETQ. CDR3 length: 14 amino acids. With 0 bases removed from V and 0 bases from J, the gap between germline ends came to 7 bases. This CDR3 is CASSLEYSSYEQYF. For the CDR3, the DNA is TGCGCCAGCAGCTTGGAGTACAGCTCCTACGAGCAGTACTTC.

The chain has TRBV30 and TRBJ1-1; D may be TRBD1 (6 bases). CDR1 GTSNPN and CDR2 SVGIG come from the germline V gene (reference sequence). Trimming shortened V by 4 bases and J by 3 bases, and 6 bases separated the two germline ends. The CDR3 totals 11 residues. CDR3 in DNA: TGTGCCTGGAACAGGGACACTGAAGCTTTCTTT. Translating gives CAWNRDTEAFF.

The chain combines TRBV5-6 with TRBJ1-1; D perhaps matches TRBD1 (5 bases). This CDR3 comprises 14 residues. The V end was cut by 0 bases, the J end by 4 bases, with 10 bases between. In germline, CDR1 is SGHDT, CDR2 YYEEEE. Here the CDR3 reads CASSLVGVGTEAFF. CDR3 nucleotide sequence: TGTGCCAGCAGCTTGGTGGGGGTTGGCACTGAAGCTTTCTTT.

This clonotype was detected only a few times. V gene TRBV3-1 combines with J gene TRBJ2-7, with D tentatively TRBD1 (6 bases). CDR3 length: 18 amino acids. CDR1 is LGHDT, CDR2 YNNKEL, per germline (reference sequence). V was shortened by 4 bases and J by 7 bases, with 29 bases between the two germline ends. In nucleotides, the CDR3 is TGTGCCAGCAGCCCACCCAGCGTTCGACCCCCGTGGGACAATGAGCAGTACTTC. Translating it yields CASSPPSVRPPWDNEQYF.

This clonotype has just a few counts. CDR3 residues: CSAGTSDTYEQYF. CDR3 DNA: TGCAGTGCAGGGACTAGCGATACCTACGAGCAGTACTTC. The V call is TRBV20-1, the J call TRBJ2-7; 10 positions agree with TRBD2. V shed 6 bases, J shed 2 bases, and the junction held 4 bases outside the gene matches. The CDR3 contains 13 residues. Germline loops: CDR1 DFQATT, CDR2 SNEGSKA (reference sequence).

This clonotype was detected a few times. The chain carries TRBV9 and TRBJ2-1; 8 bases fit TRBD2. V gave up 0 bases and J gave up 6 bases; unmatched junction bases: 5. Germline V gene sequence: CDR1 SGDLS, CDR2 YYNGEE. This CDR3 is built from 15 residues. The DNA of the CDR3 is TGTGCCAGCAGCGTAGCCAGCGGGAGTAGCAATGAGCAGTTCTTC. It specifies CASSVASGSSNEQFF. The full variable domain, its missing parts supplied by reference TRBV9 and TRBJ2-1, is DSGVTQTPKHLITATGQRVTLRCSPRSGDLSVYWYQQSLDQGLQFLIQYYNGEERAKGNILERFSAQQFPDLHSELNLSSLELGDSALYFCASSVASGSSNEQFFGPGTRLTVL.

In this sample, this clonotype turned up a few times. This chain links TRBV6-5 with TRBJ2-5; unclear D gene. There are 14 residues in the CDR3. The V gene's germline CDR1 is MNHEY and CDR2 SVGAGI. V lost 0 bases and J 1 base, leaving 6 bases between the germline ends. In DNA, the CDR3 is TGTGCCAGCAGTTACTCGACTCTCCAAGAGACCCAGTACTTC. Translation: CASSYSTLQETQYF.

This rearrangement joins TRBV6-1 to TRBJ2-7; D may be TRBD1 (5 bases). This CDR3 contains 13 residues. Trimming left V 7 bases short and J 3 bases short, with 13 bases between. Germline-derived CDR1 and CDR2 are MNHNS and SASEGT. Here the CDR3 reads CASILGDYYEQYF. The CDR3 DNA sequence: TGTGCCAGCATCTTAGGGGATTACTACGAGCAGTACTTC.

This CDR3 is CASSQDWGLLETQYF. CDR3 nucleotides: TGTGCCAGCAGCCAAGATTGGGGACTATTGGAGACCCAGTACTTC. This chain uses TRBV14 with TRBJ2-5, with 7 bases fitting TRBD2. This CDR3 contains 15 residues. The germline gives CDR1 SGHDN, CDR2 FVKESK. Trimming cost V 0 bases and J 5 bases; bases outside gene matches: 6.

The rearrangement joins TRBV6-5 to TRBJ2-5, with 7 positions matching TRBD2. CDR1 is MNHEY, CDR2 SVGAGI, per germline. The CDR3 sequence is 15 residues long. Unmatched junction bases numbered 12, after V lost 5 bases and J lost 6 bases. CDR3 in amino acids: CASSEIGTTVKTQYF. In DNA, the CDR3 is TGTGCCAGCAGTGAAATCGGGACTACCGTGAAGACCCAGTACTTC.

This chain connects TRBV20-1 to TRBJ2-1; tentatively, D is TRBD2 (6 bases). Germline V gene lookup returns CDR1 DFQATT and CDR2 SNEGSKA (reference sequence). With 1 base removed from V and 8 bases from J, the gap between germline ends came to 12 bases. The CDR3 loop spans 13 amino acids. This CDR3 reads CSARVGSSDEQFF. CDR3 nucleotides: TGCAGTGCTAGAGTCGGGAGTTCCGATGAGCAGTTCTTC.

In DNA, the CDR3 is TGCGCCAGCAGCTTCTTCGACAGGGGGCTAATGAACACTGAAGCTTTCTTT. This translates into CASSFFDRGLMNTEAFF. The chain recombines TRBV5-1 with TRBJ1-1; 10 nucleotides line up with TRBD1. This CDR3 is built from 17 residues. V shed 2 bases and J 0 bases; nucleotides not matched to a gene: 7. Germline V gene data show CDR1 as SGHRS and CDR2 as YFSETQ.

This clonotype was observed a handful of times. The chain employs TRBV10-3 and TRBJ2-3; 9 positions agree with TRBD2. J was trimmed by 5 bases and V by 2 bases; bases with no gene match: 5. Germline lookup yields CDR1 ENHRY and CDR2 SYGVKD. The length of the CDR3 is 15 residues. CDR3 region: CAISENSGSRDTQYF. The DNA for the CDR3 is TGTGCCATCAGTGAGAATAGCGGGAGTAGAGATACGCAGTATTTT.

Regarding this clonotype: A much larger clone is a single base away; this may be a read error. The final CDR3 position lacks the conserved phenylalanine or tryptophan, pointing to a likely read error. The V and J genes are TRBV20-1 and TRBJ2-5; TRBD2 matches 12 bases. From germline, CDR1 is DFQATT and CDR2 SNEGSKA (reference sequence). The CDR3 covers 16 residues. V was clipped by 5 bases and J by 11 bases; unmatched bases: 18. Here the CDR3 reads CSAPIGGASGRGQQYV. CDR3 DNA sequence: TGCAGTGCTCCTATCGGAGGGGCTAGCGGGAGGGGGCAGCAGTACGTC.

This clonotype came up once. The rearrangement uses TRBV29-1 and TRBJ1-1; tentative D call: TRBD1 (6 bases). The CDR3 runs 11 residues. The V end was cut by 1 base, the J end by 11 bases, with 11 bases between. Germline values: CDR1 SQVTM, CDR2 ANQGSEA. CDR3 sequence: CSVEVGGGAFF. In DNA form, the CDR3 reads TGCAGCGTTGAAGTAGGGGGGGGGGCTTTCTTT.

To note about this clonotype: The junction shows a germline mismatch at one end, possibly a read error. The chain employs TRBV10-2 and TRBJ2-4; D may be TRBD2 (7 bases). The J call may be in error: the DNA end matches TRBJ2-7 better. CDR3 length: 14 residues. Germline CDR1 and CDR2: WSHSY and SAAADI. CDR3 coding DNA: TGCACCAGCAGTGAGCGGGGACACTCCTACGAGCAGTACTTC. It codes for CTSSERGHSYEQYF.

This rearrangement joins TRBV12-3 or TRBV12-4 to TRBJ1-5; D is possibly TRBD1 (5 bases). Trimming shortened V by 5 bases and J by 6 bases, and 8 bases separated the two germline ends. This CDR3 is built from 12 residues. CDR3 region: CASSKDTQPQHF. The CDR3 bases are TGTGCCAGCAGTAAGGACACTCAGCCCCAGCATTTT.

This clonotype turned up a few times. V is TRBV7-9 and J is TRBJ2-7, with no clear D. In germline, CDR1 is SEHNR, CDR2 FQNEAQ (reference sequence). The CDR3 has 12 residues. V was trimmed by 11 bases and J by 3 bases, leaving 14 bases between them. The CDR3 loop is CAGSGRSYEQYF. The CDR3 nucleotides are TGTGCCGGATCCGGGCGGAGCTACGAGCAGTACTTC.

This sequence joins TRBV5-1 and TRBJ2-5; 15 bases are shared with TRBD2. Germline CDR1 SGHRS, CDR2 YFSETQ. The CDR3 has 17 amino acids. J gave up 5 bases and V 0 bases, and 5 bases lay outside the gene matches. This CDR3 is CASSLGTSGRATETQYF. CDR3 in DNA: TGCGCCAGCAGCTTGGGGACTAGCGGGAGGGCCACGGAGACCCAGTACTTC.

V is TRBV7-8 and J is TRBJ2-1, with a possible D match to TRBD2 (6 bases). Germline values: CDR1 SGHVS, CDR2 FQNEAQ. The CDR3 is made up of 15 amino acids. Trimming cost V 2 bases and J 8 bases, with 16 bases left between them. As DNA, the CDR3 is TGTGCCAGCAGCTTAACCGGACCAACGGGGGATGAGCAGTTCTTC. Protein: CASSLTGPTGDEQFF. The variable domain in full, with the rest retrieved from reference TRBV7-8 and TRBJ2-1, is GAGVSQSPRYKVAKRGQDVALRCDPISGHVSLFWYQQALGQGPEFLTYFQNEAQLDKSGLPSDRFFAERPEGSVSTLKIQRTQQEDSAVYLCASSLTGPTGDEQFFGPGTRLTVL.